The entry below gives a single T cell receptor beta chain sequence along with its context. These data originate in a study of T cell responses to AZD1222 COVID-19 vaccine. Background on the study: Whether given at about 4 or about 12 weeks, second doses were pooled.

The junction had 9 bases not matched to a gene; V was cut back by 4 bases and J by 8 bases. This CDR3 is built from 14 residues. CDR1 and CDR2 (germline): SGHDT, YYEEEE. Profiling relied on immunoSEQ multiplex PCR, and the TCRdb table lists in-frame clones only, not all of them. The sample shows roughly 150,000 clones, 80% to 95% of them seen only once. The rearrangement links TRBV5-6 to TRBJ2-3; 8 bases are a match to TRBD2. The origin of this receptor is an adult in good health. This specimen was peripheral blood, taken on day 0 of AZD1222 vaccination. The chain's CDR3 is CASSLTSARVTQYF. The DNA of the CDR3 is TGTGCCAGCAGCCTGACTAGCGCCAGAGTTACGCAGTATTTT.